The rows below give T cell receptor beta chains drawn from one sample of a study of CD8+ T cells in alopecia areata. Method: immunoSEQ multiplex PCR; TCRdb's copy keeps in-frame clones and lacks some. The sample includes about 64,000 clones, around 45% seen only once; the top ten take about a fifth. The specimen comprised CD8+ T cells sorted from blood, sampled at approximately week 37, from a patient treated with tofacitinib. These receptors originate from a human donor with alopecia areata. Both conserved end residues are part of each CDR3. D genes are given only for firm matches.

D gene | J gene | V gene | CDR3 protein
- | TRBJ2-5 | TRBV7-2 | CASSLDRETQYF
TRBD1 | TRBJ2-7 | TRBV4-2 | CASSFPGQGLYEQYF
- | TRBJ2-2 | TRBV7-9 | CASSTNTGITNTGELFF
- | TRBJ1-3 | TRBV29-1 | CSVGQTGNTIYF
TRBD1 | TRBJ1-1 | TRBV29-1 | CSVGRQGAYTEAFF
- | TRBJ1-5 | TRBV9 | CASSVNDAYQPQHF
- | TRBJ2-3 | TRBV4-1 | CASSQKTSGASTDTQYF
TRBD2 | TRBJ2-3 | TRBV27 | CASSGTNTDTQYF
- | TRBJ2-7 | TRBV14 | CASSQGLGPYEQYF
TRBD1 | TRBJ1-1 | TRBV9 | CASSAPDRGSTEAFF
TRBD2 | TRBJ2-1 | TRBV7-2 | CASSIYPQRDERNEQFF
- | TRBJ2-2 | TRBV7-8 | CASSLKDYLIGELFF
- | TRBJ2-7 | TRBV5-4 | CASSFGRGSYEQYF
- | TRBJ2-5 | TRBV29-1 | CSVGWRAPGPQETQYF
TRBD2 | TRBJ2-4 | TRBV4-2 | CASSQEVAGGRGIQYF
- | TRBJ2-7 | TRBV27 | CASSAGTTSYEQYF
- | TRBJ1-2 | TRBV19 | CASSIGGRDYGYTF
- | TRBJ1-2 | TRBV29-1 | CSARPGENYGYTF
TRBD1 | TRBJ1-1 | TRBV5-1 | CASSSPTGVYTEAFF
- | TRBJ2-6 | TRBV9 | CASSVSGTGANVLTF
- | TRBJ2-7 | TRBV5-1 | CASSLGTRASYEQYF
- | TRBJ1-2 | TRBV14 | CASSQGRSLGGYTF
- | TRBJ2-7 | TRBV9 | CASSVGWGSYEQYF
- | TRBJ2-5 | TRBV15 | CATSSPSQTETQYF
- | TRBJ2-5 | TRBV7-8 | CASSLSRQETQYF
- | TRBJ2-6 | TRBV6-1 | CANRVLSSGANVLTF
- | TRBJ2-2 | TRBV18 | CASSPGSGELFF
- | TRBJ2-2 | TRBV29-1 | CSVERTNTGELFF
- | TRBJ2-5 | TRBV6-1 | CASRTTKETQYF
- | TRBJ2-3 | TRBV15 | CATSTGRLASDTQYF
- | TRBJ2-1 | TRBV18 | CASSPPLDNEQFF
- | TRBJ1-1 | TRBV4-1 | CASSQVSGTPNTEAFF
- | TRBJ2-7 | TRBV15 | CATGASSYEQYF